The subject of this entry is one T cell receptor (beta chain). The antigen remains unidentified. This entry belongs to a study of identical twins. Study-wide results and caveats: The study found weaker excess twin sharing in beta out-of-frame sequences. Out-of-frame alpha sequences common to twins exhibited an excess of low generation probability. The models systematically underestimated how much out-of-frame TCR alpha was shared in monozygotic twins.

With template switching, a universal primer site was added, and the cDNA carried unique molecular identifiers. MiXCR, run by TCRdb on the 5' RACE reads, gives a single entry per CDR3 protein. Here the sample spans about 300,000 distinct CDR3 sequences, about 12% being singletons. The V end lost 11 bases, the J end lost 4 bases, and 24 bases lay between the germline ends. Germline V gene sequence: CDR1 LGHDT, CDR2 YNNKEL (reference sequence). The length of the CDR3 is 17 residues. These data are also associated with another study on yellow fever vaccine responses in identical twins.

The clonotype originates from a young woman in good health. The V call is TRBV3-1, the J call TRBJ2-6, with D perhaps TRBD1 or TRBD2 (6 bases each). The sample taken for sequencing was CD8+ T cells sorted from blood. CDR3 nucleotide sequence: TGTGCCTCCTCCCAAGTGAGAGGGGGGACGGGGGCCAACGTCCTGACTTTC. Its translation is CASSQVRGGTGANVLTF.